This passage covers 15 T cell receptor beta chains from one sample sequenced in a study of PD-L1 blockade in urothelial cancer. Time point given: pretreatment peripheral blood. Assay used: immunoSEQ multiplex PCR; TCRdb lists only in-frame clones, some missing. The top ten hold just under 15% of the sample, which has tens of thousands of clones, around 85% seen once. Source: PBMCs, taken around atezolizumab (anti-PD-L1) treatment. These receptors were collected from a man in his 60s with urothelial cancer.

This clone is a singleton in its sample. This chain links TRBV4-2 with TRBJ1-2; 10 bases map to TRBD1. The germline V gene has CDR1 LGHNA and CDR2 YNFKEQ. V lost 5 bases, J lost 8 bases, and 8 bases stayed unmatched. CDR3 length: 14 amino acids. The chain's CDR3 is CASSGRTGGFGYTF. The CDR3, as DNA: TGTGCCAGCAGCGGCCGGACAGGGGGTTTCGGCTACACCTTC.

V is TRBV30 and J is TRBJ1-1, with D possibly being TRBD1 (6 bases). V was pared by 2 bases and J by 5 bases, with 12 bases between. CDR1 is GTSNPN, CDR2 SVGIG, per germline (reference sequence). The CDR3 sequence is 13 residues long. For the CDR3, the DNA is TGTGCCTGGAGTTTTACAGGGAATACTGAAGCTTTCTTT. Encoded protein: CAWSFTGNTEAFF. The full variable domain, its missing parts supplied by reference TRBV30 and TRBJ1-1, is SQTIHQWPATLVQPVGSPLSLECTVEGTSNPNLYWYRQAAGRGLQLLFYSVGIGQISSEVPQNLSASRPQDRQFILSSKKLLLSDSGFYLCAWSFTGNTEAFFGQGTRLTVV.

This chain connects TRBV6-6 to TRBJ2-7; 7 bases match TRBD1. The CDR3 consists of 14 residues. The J segment lost 0 bases and the V segment lost 10 bases, leaving 9 bases of the junction unmatched. Germline CDR1 is MNHNY and CDR2 is SVGAGI (reference sequence). CDR3 coding DNA: TGTGCCATCTCAACCTCAGGGGGCTCCTACGAGCAGTACTTC. This encodes CAISTSGGSYEQYF.

V gene TRBV30 combines with J gene TRBJ1-4, with a possible D match to TRBD1 (5 bases). CDR3 length: 13 residues. Germline V gives CDR1 GTSNPN, CDR2 SVGIG (reference sequence). The germline V and J ends were trimmed by 4 bases and 6 bases, with 12 bases remaining between them. This CDR3 is CAWTRVGYEKLFF. The CDR3 DNA is TGTGCCTGGACCAGGGTGGGCTATGAAAAACTGTTTTTT.

This chain uses TRBV19 with TRBJ1-1; D might be TRBD1 (5 bases). Germline CDR1 is LNHDA and CDR2 is SQIVND (reference sequence). The CDR3 length is 14 residues. V lost 3 bases to trimming and J lost 8 bases, with 16 bases between them. The CDR3 DNA is TGTGCCAGTAGTATCGGGCAGGGAAACCCCGAAGCTTTCTTT. Translation gives CASSIGQGNPEAFF.

The chain recombines TRBV2 with TRBJ2-1; 16 positions agree with TRBD2. The germline gives CDR1 SNHLY, CDR2 FYNNEI. Germline trimming cut 7 bases from V and 2 bases from J; bases unmatched to any gene: 5. The CDR3 has 17 residues. CDR3 DNA sequence: TGTGCCAGCACCACCGGGACTAGCGGGGGGGCCTACAATGAGCAGTTCTTC. It specifies CASTTGTSGGAYNEQFF.

The chain joins TRBV25-1 to TRBJ2-2; maybe TRBD1 (5 bases). Germline V CDR1 and CDR2: MGHDK, SYGVNS. V lost 2 bases, J lost 4 bases, and 11 bases lay in between. The CDR3 has 15 residues. The CDR3 spells CASSEPRVGTGELFF. The CDR3 DNA reads TGTGCCAGCAGTGAACCCAGGGTGGGCACCGGGGAGCTGTTTTTT.

The chain employs TRBV15 and TRBJ2-7, with D tentatively TRBD2 (5 bases). Trimming left V 3 bases short and J 0 bases short, with 15 bases between. Germline V gives CDR1 LNHNV, CDR2 YYDKDF (reference sequence). The CDR3 runs 16 residues. CDR3 bases: TGTGCCACCAGCAGTGTTTGGACGGGAAGCTCCTACGAGCAGTACTTC. It is translated as CATSSVWTGSSYEQYF.

In nucleotides, the CDR3 is TGTGCCATCGACAGGGGGCCGGGAACTGAAGCTTTCTTT. Encoded protein: CAIDRGPGTEAFF. The chain joins TRBV7-9 to TRBJ1-1; 10 nucleotides agree with TRBD1. V lost 10 bases and J lost 5; bases outside the gene matches: 7. Germline assignment: CDR1 SEHNR and CDR2 FQNEAQ (reference sequence). The length of the CDR3 is 13 residues.

This chain connects TRBV18 to TRBJ1-2; 8 bases agree with TRBD1. The CDR3 is 14 amino acids. V was pared by 2 bases and J by 7 bases, with 6 bases of the junction left unmatched. CDR1 and CDR2 (germline): KGHSH, LQKENI. The CDR3 spells CASSPSGGSVGYTF. The CDR3 nucleotides are TGTGCCAGCTCACCATCAGGGGGCTCCGTTGGCTACACCTTC.

This sequence joins TRBV7-2 and TRBJ1-5, with D hard to call. V lost 1 base and J 6 bases, leaving 19 bases between the germline ends. Germline CDR1 reads SGHTA; CDR2 reads FQGNSA. This CDR3 is built from 17 residues. The DNA for the CDR3 is TGTGCCAGCAGCTTAGTAGGAGGGTGGGTGACGACTCAGCCCCAGCATTTT. Translation: CASSLVGGWVTTQPQHF.

The chain employs TRBV18 and TRBJ1-4; 12 bases are shared with TRBD1. Trimming took 3 bases from V and 13 from J; bases not matched to a gene: 9. Germline V gives CDR1 KGHSH, CDR2 LQKENI. The length of the CDR3 is 15 residues. CDR3 in amino acids: CASSPGTGGHPGLFF. CDR3 nucleotide sequence: TGTGCCAGCTCACCGGGGACAGGGGGCCACCCGGGACTGTTTTTT. The full variable domain, rest sourced from reference TRBV18 and TRBJ1-4, is NAGVMQNPRHLVRRRGQEARLRCSPMKGHSHVYWYRQLPEEGLKFMVYLQKENIIDESGMPKERFSAEFPKEGPSILRIQQVVRGDSAAYFCASSPGTGGHPGLFFGSGTQLSVL.

The chain joins TRBV7-9 to TRBJ2-2; 10 bases match TRBD1. CDR1 SEHNR and CDR2 FQNEAQ come from the germline V gene (reference sequence). This CDR3 is built from 16 residues. V trimming: 9 bases; J trimming: 5 bases; junction bases outside the gene matches: 12. CDR3 coding DNA: TGTGCCAGTTTTAAACCCGGGACAGGGGTAACCGGGGAGCTGTTTTTT. This codes for CASFKPGTGVTGELFF.

The rearrangement joins TRBV7-6 to TRBJ2-3; 16 nucleotides align to TRBD2. This CDR3 comprises 16 residues. After removal of 5 bases from V and 4 bases from J, the junction contained 3 bases not matched to a gene. The germline V gene encodes CDR1 SGHVS and CDR2 FNYEAQ. The DNA of the CDR3 is TGTGCCAGCAGCGCGGGACTAGCGGGGGGGCCAGATACGCAGTATTTT. This sequence encodes CASSAGLAGGPDTQYF.

The chain combines TRBV4-1 with TRBJ1-1; D is unresolved. This CDR3 comprises 13 residues. V lost 2 bases and J 4 bases, leaving 8 bases between the germline ends. CDR1 MGHRA and CDR2 YSYEKL come from the germline V gene. The CDR3 here is CASSQFEGTEAFF. CDR3 nucleotide sequence: TGCGCCAGCAGCCAATTTGAGGGCACTGAAGCTTTCTTT.